These 14 T cell receptor beta chains were all obtained from the same sample, sequenced in a study of control samples from healthy donors and cancer patients. Sequencing was performed with immunoSEQ multiplex PCR; in TCRdb, only in-frame clones are kept and a portion is missing. The table records 150,000 to 200,000 clones, 85% to 90% of them present only once. Material for sequencing was blood. The receptors come from a young man in good health.

This sequence joins TRBV28 and TRBJ1-1; TRBD1 aligns across 7 bases. V lost 3 bases to trimming and J lost 11 bases; unmatched junction nucleotides: 21. CDR1 MDHEN and CDR2 SYDVKM come from the germline V gene. CDR3 length equals 17 residues. DNA of the CDR3: TGTGCCAGCAGTTTCCCCCCCCTCAGGGGGGGCCGGGTCGAGGCTTTCTTT. Its protein product is CASSFPPLRGGRVEAFF.

The rearrangement links TRBV19 to TRBJ2-3; no reliable D call. Germline V lookup: CDR1 LNHDA, CDR2 SQIVND (reference sequence). V lost 6 bases to trimming and J lost 1 base, with 8 bases between them. This CDR3 is built from 13 residues. For the CDR3, the DNA is TGTGCCAGTAGCGCATTCCGCACAGATACGCAGTATTTT. Translation gives CASSAFRTDTQYF. Complete variable domain (other parts from reference TRBV19 and TRBJ2-3): DGGITQSPKYLFRKEGQNVTLSCEQNLNHDAMYWYRQDPGQGLRLIYYSQIVNDFQKGDIAEGYSVSREKKESFPLTVTSAQKNPTAFYLCASSAFRTDTQYFGPGTRLTVL.

The rearrangement joins TRBV6-5 to TRBJ1-2, with D perhaps matching TRBD1 (5 bases). Germline V CDR1 and CDR2: MNHEY, SVGAGI. Trimming shortened V by 6 bases and J by 1 base, and 9 bases separated the two germline ends. The CDR3 totals 13 residues. The CDR3 here is CASSRAVNYGYTF. The CDR3 bases are TGTGCCAGCAGCAGGGCCGTTAACTATGGCTACACCTTC.

The chain recombines TRBV28 with TRBJ2-3, with 9 nucleotides matching TRBD2. CDR3 length: 17 amino acids. CDR1 is MDHEN and CDR2 is SYDVKM in the germline V gene. With V trimmed by 6 bases and J by 1 base, 11 bases remained unmatched. The CDR3 DNA sequence: TGTGCCAGCAGCTCTTACTTTAGCGGGAGTGGCACAGATACGCAGTATTTT. This translates into CASSSYFSGSGTDTQYF. The whole variable domain, remainder taken from reference TRBV28 and TRBJ2-3, is DVKVTQSSRYLVKRTGEKVFLECVQDMDHENMFWYRQDPGLGLRLIYFSYDVKMKEKGDIPEGYSVSREKKERFSLILESASTNQTSMYLCASSSYFSGSGTDTQYFGPGTRLTVL.

CDR3 sequence: CASTGQGARRAETQYF. The CDR3 DNA sequence: TGTGCCAGCACCGGACAGGGGGCGCGACGGGCCGAGACCCAGTACTTC. The chain uses TRBV2 and TRBJ2-5, with TRBD1 matching over 11 bases. The CDR3 is made up of 16 amino acids. Germline V gene sequence: CDR1 SNHLY, CDR2 FYNNEI. Trimming took 7 bases from V and 5 from J; bases not matched to a gene: 12.

The chain combines TRBV11-3 with TRBJ2-2; 7 bases match TRBD2. This CDR3 comprises 14 residues. With V trimmed by 5 bases and J by 4 bases, 4 bases remained unmatched. In germline, CDR1 is SGHNT, CDR2 YENEEA. This CDR3 is CASSPSGVTGELFF. As DNA, the CDR3 is TGTGCCAGCAGCCCGAGCGGGGTCACCGGGGAGCTGTTTTTT.

The chain carries TRBV28 and TRBJ2-2; 8 nucleotides align to TRBD1. Germline V gene data show CDR1 as MDHEN and CDR2 as SYDVKM. Losses at the gene ends were 1 base for V and 1 base for J; bases not matched to a gene: 2. The CDR3 length is 16 residues. The CDR3 DNA reads TGTGCCAGCAGTTTATCACAGGGGGGGAACACCGGGGAGCTGTTTTTT. Its protein is CASSLSQGGNTGELFF.

V gene TRBV28 combines with J gene TRBJ1-2; D is unclear. The V end was cut by 5 bases, the J end by 4 bases, with 5 bases between. This CDR3 comprises 11 residues. Germline lookup yields CDR1 MDHEN and CDR2 SYDVKM. The DNA for the CDR3 is TGTGCCAGCAGTCGAAGCTATGGCTACACCTTC. Residues: CASSRSYGYTF.

Remarks on this clone: Germline is not matched at one junction end, which may reflect a read error. The rearrangement links TRBV10-3 to TRBJ2-4; 12 nucleotides match TRBD1. Germline CDR1 ENHRY, CDR2 SYGVKD. This CDR3 is built from 16 residues. CDR3 in amino acids: CAISKEGQGARNIQYF. As DNA, the CDR3 is TGTGCCATCAGTAAGGAGGGACAGGGGGCCAGAAACATTCAGTACTTC.

The chain carries TRBV11-2 and TRBJ1-2; TRBD1 is a possible D gene (6 bases). Germline V lookup: CDR1 SGHAT, CDR2 FQNNGV. The CDR3 sequence is 15 residues long. V was shortened by 0 bases and J by 3 bases, with 11 bases between the two germline ends. CDR3 nucleotide sequence: TGTGCCAGCAGCTTAGATAGGGGGAGTTACTATGGCTACACCTTC. It is translated as CASSLDRGSYYGYTF.

The J gene is TRBJ1-3, the V gene TRBV5-6; TRBD1 is a possible D gene (5 bases). Trimming removed 2 bases at V and 2 bases at J, with 11 bases between. The CDR3 is 15 amino acids. CDR1 SGHDT and CDR2 YYEEEE come from the germline V gene. The CDR3 loop is CASSLGGGPGNTIYF. The DNA for the CDR3 is TGTGCCAGCAGCTTAGGTGGGGGACCTGGAAACACCATATATTTT.

This clone was detected ten times or more. The V gene is TRBV4-1, the J gene TRBJ1-2, with D tentatively TRBD1 (5 bases). V dropped 0 bases and J dropped 2 bases, with 10 bases sitting between them. The length of the CDR3 is 15 residues. Germline V gives CDR1 MGHRA, CDR2 YSYEKL. The CDR3 sequence is CASSQDRGTNYGYTF. The CDR3 coding sequence is TGCGCCAGCAGCCAAGATCGAGGGACGAACTATGGCTACACCTTC.

J is TRBJ2-3 and V is TRBV7-9; 7 nucleotides align to TRBD1. CDR3 length: 16 residues. Germline-derived CDR1 and CDR2 are SEHNR and FQNEAQ (reference sequence). The trim removed 1 base at V and 5 bases at J, leaving 9 bases unmatched. The CDR3 loop reads CASSLVRGLVEDTQYF. The CDR3 bases are TGTGCCAGCAGCTTAGTAAGGGGGCTAGTAGAAGATACGCAGTATTTT.

This clone has more than one count but fewer than ten. The J gene is TRBJ1-2, the V gene TRBV4-2, with 11 bases aligning to TRBD1. Germline CDR1 and CDR2: LGHNA and YNFKEQ. The V and J ends lost 4 bases and 8 bases, in that order; junction bases with no gene match: 6. The CDR3 is 14 amino acids. CDR3 coding DNA: TGTGCCAGCAGCCTGGGACAGGGGGTTGACGGCTACACCTTC. It yields the protein CASSLGQGVDGYTF.